The 3 T cell receptor beta chains given below trace back to one sample, sequenced in a study of blood T cell repertoires in COVID-19. Repertoires were generated with immunoSEQ multiplex PCR, while TCRdb's copy carries only in-frame clones and drops some. The table has 140,000 to 150,000 clones, about three quarters seen once. Sequenced material: peripheral blood. Source of these receptors: an older woman with acute or convalescent COVID-19.

This clone was observed once. This chain links TRBV5-3 with TRBJ2-7, with no clear D. TRBV5-3 is placed among ORFs of uncertain function. The CDR3 covers 12 residues. Trimming took 10 bases from V and 2 from J, leaving 13 bases between them. CDR3 loop: CAVPWSPYEQYF. The DNA for the CDR3 is TGTGCCGTCCCCTGGAGCCCCTACGAGCAGTACTTC.

This chain joins TRBV5-1 and TRBJ2-2, with 12 bases fitting TRBD2. Looked up from germline, CDR1 is SGHRS and CDR2 is YFSETQ. V dropped 4 bases and J dropped 5; count of bases not matched to a gene: 12. This CDR3 comprises 18 residues. For the CDR3, the DNA is TGCGCCAGCAGCGGGGACGGACGACTAGCGGGAGTGACCGGGGAGCTGTTTTTT. Its translation: CASSGDGRLAGVTGELFF.

V gene TRBV28 combines with J gene TRBJ1-1; no clear D. V was trimmed by 2 bases and J by 4 bases, leaving 14 bases between them. The germline V gene encodes CDR1 MDHEN and CDR2 SYDVKM. The CDR3 contains 15 residues. The CDR3 here is CASSLSRRVGTEAFF. Here the CDR3 DNA reads TGTGCCAGCAGTTTAAGTAGGAGGGTTGGCACTGAAGCTTTCTTT.